A single T cell receptor beta chain is shown here with its context. The CDR3 runs 15 residues. Germline assignment: CDR1 MNHEY and CDR2 SVGAGI. The junction had 5 bases not matched to a gene; V was cut back by 6 bases and J by 2 bases. This sample stems from a study of blood T cell repertoires in COVID-19. Authors' methods: Scientists estimated how many nucleated cells there were by amplifying reference gene primers. The data were produced by immunoSEQ multiplex PCR, yet TCRdb's version contains in-frame clones alone and is incomplete. V and J calls and clone size come straight from that table; D and trimming were deduced from the DNA. Of 250,000 to 400,000 clones detected, 70% to 90% appear once; the ten largest clones hold 1.5% to 2%. Seattle patients were enrolled during active infection and followed longitudinally.

The clonotype originates from a woman in her 30s with COVID-19, enrolled during active disease. The chain recombines TRBV6-5 with TRBJ2-7; 12 bases agree with TRBD2. Sequencing used peripheral blood. CDR3: CASREGLAGTYEQYF. The DNA of the CDR3 is TGTGCCAGCAGGGAGGGACTAGCGGGCACCTACGAGCAGTACTTC.